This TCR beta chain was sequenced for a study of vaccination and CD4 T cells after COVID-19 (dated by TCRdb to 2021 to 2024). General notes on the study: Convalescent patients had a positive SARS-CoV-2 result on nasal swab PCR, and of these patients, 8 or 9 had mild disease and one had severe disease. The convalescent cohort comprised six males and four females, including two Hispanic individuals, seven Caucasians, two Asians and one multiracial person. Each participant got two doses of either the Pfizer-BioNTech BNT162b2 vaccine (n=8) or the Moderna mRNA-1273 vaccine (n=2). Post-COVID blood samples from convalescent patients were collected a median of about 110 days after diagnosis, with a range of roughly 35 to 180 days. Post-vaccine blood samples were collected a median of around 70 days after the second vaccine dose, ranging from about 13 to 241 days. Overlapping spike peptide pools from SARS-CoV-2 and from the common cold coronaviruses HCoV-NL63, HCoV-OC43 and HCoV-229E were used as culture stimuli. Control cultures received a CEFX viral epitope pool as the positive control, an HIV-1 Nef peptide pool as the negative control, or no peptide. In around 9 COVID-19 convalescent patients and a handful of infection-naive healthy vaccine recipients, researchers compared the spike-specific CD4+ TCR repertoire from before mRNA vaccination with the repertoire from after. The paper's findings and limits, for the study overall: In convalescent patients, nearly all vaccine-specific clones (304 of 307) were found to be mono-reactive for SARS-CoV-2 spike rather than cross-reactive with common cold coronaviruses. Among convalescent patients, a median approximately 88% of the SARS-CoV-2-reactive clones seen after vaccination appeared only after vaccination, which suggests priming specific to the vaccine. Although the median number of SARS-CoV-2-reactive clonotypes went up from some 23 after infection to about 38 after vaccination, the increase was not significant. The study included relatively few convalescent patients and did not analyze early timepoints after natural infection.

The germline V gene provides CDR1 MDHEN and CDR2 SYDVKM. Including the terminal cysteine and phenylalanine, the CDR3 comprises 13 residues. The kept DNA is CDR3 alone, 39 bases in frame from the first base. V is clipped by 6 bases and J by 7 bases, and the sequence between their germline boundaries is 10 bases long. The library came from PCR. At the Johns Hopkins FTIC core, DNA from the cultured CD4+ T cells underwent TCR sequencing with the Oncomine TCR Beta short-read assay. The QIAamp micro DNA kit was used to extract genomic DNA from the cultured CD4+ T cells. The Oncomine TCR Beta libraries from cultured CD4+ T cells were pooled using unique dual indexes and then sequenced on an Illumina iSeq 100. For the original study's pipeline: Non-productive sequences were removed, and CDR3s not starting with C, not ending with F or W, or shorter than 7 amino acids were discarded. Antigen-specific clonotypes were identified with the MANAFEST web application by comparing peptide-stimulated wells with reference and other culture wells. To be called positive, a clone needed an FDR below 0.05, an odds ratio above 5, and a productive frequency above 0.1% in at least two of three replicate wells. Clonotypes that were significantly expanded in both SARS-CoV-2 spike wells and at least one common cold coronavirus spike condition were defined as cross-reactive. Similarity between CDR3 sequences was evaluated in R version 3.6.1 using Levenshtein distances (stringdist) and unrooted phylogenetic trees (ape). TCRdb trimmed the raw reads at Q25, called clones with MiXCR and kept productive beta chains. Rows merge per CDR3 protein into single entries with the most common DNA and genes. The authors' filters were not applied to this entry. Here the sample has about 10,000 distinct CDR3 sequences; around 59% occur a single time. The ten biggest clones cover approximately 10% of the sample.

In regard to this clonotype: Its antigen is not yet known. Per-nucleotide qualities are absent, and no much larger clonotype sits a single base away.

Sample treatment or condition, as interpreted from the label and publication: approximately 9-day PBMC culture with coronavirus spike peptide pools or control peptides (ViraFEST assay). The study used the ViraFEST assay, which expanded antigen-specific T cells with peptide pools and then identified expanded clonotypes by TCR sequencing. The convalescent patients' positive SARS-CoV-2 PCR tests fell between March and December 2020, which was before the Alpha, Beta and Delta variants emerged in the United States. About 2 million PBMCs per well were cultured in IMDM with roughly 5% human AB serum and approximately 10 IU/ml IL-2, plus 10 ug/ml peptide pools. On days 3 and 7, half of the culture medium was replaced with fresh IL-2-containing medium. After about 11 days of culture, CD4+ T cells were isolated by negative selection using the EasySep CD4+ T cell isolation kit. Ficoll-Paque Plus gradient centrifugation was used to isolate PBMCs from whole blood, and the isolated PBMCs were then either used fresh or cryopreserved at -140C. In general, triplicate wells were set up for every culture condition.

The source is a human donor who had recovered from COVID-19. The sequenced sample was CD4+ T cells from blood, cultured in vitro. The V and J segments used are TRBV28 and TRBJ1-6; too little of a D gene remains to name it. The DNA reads TGTGCCAGCAGGATACGGGTAAATTCACCCCTCCACTTT. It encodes CASRIRVNSPLHF.